A selection of T cell receptor beta chains follows, all from one sample in a study of regulatory T cells in long-lasting Graves disease. Using its own MiXCR run on the multiplex PCR reads, TCRdb lists one record per CDR3 protein. The data show approximately 540,000 distinct CDR3 sequences, around 11% seen once. These same records also appear under a second study, on T cells in Graves' hyperthyroidism and ophthalmopathy.

The source was peripheral blood mononuclear cells (PBMCs), collected at new diagnosis, from a patient treated with antithyroid drugs. The receptors derive from a woman aged 25-40 years with Graves disease. Both conserved end residues are part of each CDR3. The D gene is left open where the match is weak. Rows may omit the clone size; those that give it use once, few, many or a size class.

abundance,v_gene,j_gene,d_gene,CDR3nt,CDR3aa
many,TRBV7-3,TRBJ2-2,.,TGTGCCAGCAGCTTGGCTTCTGGGGCGAACACCGGGGAGCTGTTTTTT,CASSLASGANTGELFF
many,TRBV12-3/TRBV12-4,TRBJ1-4,TRBD1,TGTGCCAGCAGTTTTTGGCAGGGGGCAAGGAGAAATGAAAAACTGTTTTTT,CASSFWQGARRNEKLFF
few,TRBV5-4,TRBJ1-1,.,TGTGCCAGCAGCATGGGGCTAATTAACAGGGCCAACACTGAAGCTTTCTTT,CASSMGLINRANTEAFF
many,TRBV28,TRBJ2-2,.,TGTGCCAGCAGTTTTCTGAGTAGCACCGGGGAGCTGTTTTTT,CASSFLSSTGELFF
many,TRBV30,TRBJ1-6,.,TGTGCCTGGAGTTGGCAAAATAATTCACCCCTCCACTTT,CAWSWQNNSPLHF
few,TRBV19,TRBJ1-2,.,TGTGCCAGTAGTATTGTGGGGGCCTATGGCTACACCTTC,CASSIVGAYGYTF
few,TRBV11-2,TRBJ2-6,.,TGTGCCAGCAGCTTATTTAAAATGAGCTCTGGGGCCAACGTCCTGACTTTC,CASSLFKMSSGANVLTF
many,TRBV28,TRBJ1-1,TRBD1,TGTGCCAGTAACCGGGACAGGGGATTGCGTACTGAAGCTTTCTTT,CASNRDRGLRTEAFF
.,TRBV30,TRBJ1-4,.,TGTGCCTGGAGTGTAGGGCAGACAACTAATGAAAAACTGTTTTTT,CAWSVGQTTNEKLFF
many,TRBV24-1,TRBJ2-1,.,TGTGCCACCAGTGATCCAACCAGGCCGGGGGCGCTAGAGCAGTTCTTC,CATSDPTRPGALEQFF
many,TRBV2,TRBJ1-5,.,TGTGCCAGCAGTGAAAAGGGGGGGGTCCAGCCCCAGCATTTT,CASSEKGGVQPQHF
many,TRBV28,TRBJ2-3,TRBD2,TGTGCCAGCAGTTTATGGCGGGAGGAGGTTACGCAGTATTTT,CASSLWREEVTQYF
.,TRBV10-1,TRBJ2-1,.,TGCGCCAGCATGCACTACCTCTCCTACAATGAGCAGTTCTTC,CASMHYLSYNEQFF
few,TRBV30,TRBJ2-3,.,TGTGCCTGGAGGGTTCATAGCACAGATACGCAGTATTTT,CAWRVHSTDTQYF
many,TRBV11-3,TRBJ2-1,TRBD2,TGTGCCAGCAGTAAGGGCGGGAGGGACCACAATGAGCAGTTCTTC,CASSKGGRDHNEQFF
.,TRBV4-3,TRBJ1-2,TRBD1,TGCGCCAGCAGCCACCTGGGACAGGGGCCCTATGGCTACACCTTC,CASSHLGQGPYGYTF
many,TRBV19,TRBJ2-7,.,TGTGCCAGTAGTCCTAGCCTTTCCAGCTCCTACGAGCAGTACTTC,CASSPSLSSSYEQYF
many,TRBV19,TRBJ1-1,.,TGTGCCAGTAGTAACTACGGACAGACGAACACTGAAGCTTTCTTT,CASSNYGQTNTEAFF
many,TRBV3-1,TRBJ1-6,.,TGTGCCAGCAGCCCGAAGGCGGGGGGAAGTTCACCCCTCCACTTT,CASSPKAGGSSPLHF
many,TRBV6-2/TRBV6-3,TRBJ2-5,.,TGTGCCAGCAGCCCACTGCTTAAATGGGAGACCCAGTACTTC,CASSPLLKWETQYF
many,TRBV12-3/TRBV12-4,TRBJ1-1,.,TGTGCCAGCAGTTCGGGACATCCGAACACTGAAGCTTTCTTT,CASSSGHPNTEAFF
many,TRBV5-6,TRBJ1-5,TRBD1,TGTGCCAGCAGCAGGGGACAGGTGAGCAATCAGCCCCAGCATTTT,CASSRGQVSNQPQHF